This T cell receptor (beta chain) derives from a study of cytomegalovirus exposure and HLA in healthy donors. Comments on this clone: The antigen is not known.

General study findings and limits: Segments of the TCR beta V type were, in most cases, productive about 87% or about 30% of the time in an earlier analysis.

Healthy bone marrow donors made up the donors. Both 60 Vbeta primers and 13 Jbeta primers went into the PCR. Per the study methods: Approximately 11 million of some 80 million unique TCR beta chains were shared, per a later count. Sequencing used immunoSEQ multiplex PCR; TCRdb keeps in-frame clones, though not all of them. The V and J calls and clone size were taken over from that table, and D and trimming were inferred from the DNA. Of around 150,000 clones detected, more than 80% appear once; the ten largest clones hold 13%. Unmatched junction bases numbered 9, after V lost 4 bases and J lost 4 bases. The CDR3 loop spans 15 amino acids. Germline CDR1 and CDR2: SGHNT and YYREEE (reference sequence).

The chain links TRBV5-4 to TRBJ2-5, with TRBD2 matching over 8 bases. This clonotype was obtained from a woman aged 45-65 years in good health and CMV-seronegative. The sequenced material came from PBMCs. The CDR3 DNA sequence: TGTGCCAGCAGCACTTTCCGCGGGGGGCCAGAGACCCAGTACTTC. The encoded protein is CASSTFRGGPETQYF.